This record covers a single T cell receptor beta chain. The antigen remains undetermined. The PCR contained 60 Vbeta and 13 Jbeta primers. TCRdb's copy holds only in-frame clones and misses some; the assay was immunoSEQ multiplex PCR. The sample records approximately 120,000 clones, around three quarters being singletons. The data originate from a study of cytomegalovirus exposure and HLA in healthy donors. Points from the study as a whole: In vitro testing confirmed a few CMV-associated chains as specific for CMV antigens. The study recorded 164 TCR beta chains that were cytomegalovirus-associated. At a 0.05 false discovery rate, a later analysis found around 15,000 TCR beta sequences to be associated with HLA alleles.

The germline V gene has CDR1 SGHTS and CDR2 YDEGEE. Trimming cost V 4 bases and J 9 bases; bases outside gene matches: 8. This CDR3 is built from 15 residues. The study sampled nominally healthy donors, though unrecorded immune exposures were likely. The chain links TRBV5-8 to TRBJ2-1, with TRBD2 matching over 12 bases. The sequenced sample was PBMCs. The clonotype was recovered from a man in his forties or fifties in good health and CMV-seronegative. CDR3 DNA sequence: TGTGCCAGCAGCGGTCCCGGACTAGCGGGGACTGAGCAGTTCTTC. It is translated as CASSGPGLAGTEQFF.